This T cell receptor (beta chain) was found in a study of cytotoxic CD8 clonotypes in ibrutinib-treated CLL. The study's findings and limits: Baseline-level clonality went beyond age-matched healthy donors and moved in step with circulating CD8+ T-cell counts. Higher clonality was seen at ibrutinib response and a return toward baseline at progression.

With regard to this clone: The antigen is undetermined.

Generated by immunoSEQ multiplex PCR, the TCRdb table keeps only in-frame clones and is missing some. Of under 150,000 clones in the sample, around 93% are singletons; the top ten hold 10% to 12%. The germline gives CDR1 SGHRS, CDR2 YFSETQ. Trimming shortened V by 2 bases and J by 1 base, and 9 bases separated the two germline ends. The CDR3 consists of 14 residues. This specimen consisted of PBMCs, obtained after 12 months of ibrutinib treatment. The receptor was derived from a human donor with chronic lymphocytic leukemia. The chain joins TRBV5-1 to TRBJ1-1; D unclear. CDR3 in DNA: TGCGCCAGCAGCTTCGCAGAGCCGAACACTGAAGCTTTCTTT. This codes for CASSFAEPNTEAFF.